The 14 T cell receptor beta chains reported below all come from one sample, sequenced in a study of tumor-infiltrating lymphocytes in primary liver carcinoma. A primer matching the constant region was used to make TCR beta cDNA from approximately 500 ng of total RNA. What produced the TCR beta libraries was three nested multiplex PCR rounds using slightly modified ARM-PCR. Use of TRBV1-TRBV30 forward primers with a C-beta reverse primer characterized the first two PCR rounds, which lasted 10 cycles each. Each CDR3 protein is one row after TCRdb ran MiXCR on the multiplex PCR reads. Among approximately 100,000 distinct CDR3 sequences, about 67% were seen once, and the ten largest hold around 12%. From unsorted bulk tissue weighing roughly 19-32 mg, DNA and RNA were co-extracted. Sample: liver tumor tissue from sampling region 2. Subset indicated: tumor region T2, inferior pole. The receptors stem from a woman aged 55-70 years with primary liver carcinoma and hepatitis B virus infection.

A remark on this clonotype: Because it lacks the conserved phenylalanine or tryptophan at the end, this CDR3 is likely a read error. The chain is built from TRBV5-5 and TRBJ1-1; D may be TRBD1 (6 bases). This CDR3 comprises 15 residues. CDR1 and CDR2 (germline): SGHKS, YYEKEE (reference sequence). CDR3 nucleotides: TGTGCCAGTAGCTTTGGACCCAGGGGGAACACTGAAGCTTTCTCT. Amino acids: CASSFGPRGNTEAFS.

The V gene is TRBV28, the J gene TRBJ1-5; D is unclear. In germline, CDR1 is MDHEN, CDR2 SYDVKM. Trimming cost V 6 bases and J 7 bases, with 10 bases left between them. The CDR3 spans 12 residues. The CDR3 loop is CASSGLEQPQHF. In nucleotides, the CDR3 is TGTGCCAGCAGCGGGTTAGAGCAGCCCCAGCATTTT.

This clonotype was observed a few times. J is TRBJ2-7 and V is TRBV13; 12 positions agree with TRBD2. The CDR3 runs to 15 residues. Germline V gene lookup returns CDR1 PRHDT and CDR2 FYEKMQ (reference sequence). The J segment lost 3 bases and the V segment lost 4 bases, leaving 4 bases of the junction unmatched. CDR3 region: CASSSGLAGLYEQYF. For the CDR3, the DNA is TGTGCCAGCAGCTCGGGACTAGCGGGCCTCTACGAGCAGTACTTC.

Worth noting for this clonotype: A much larger clone lies one base from this, so it may be a read error. This is likely a read error, given that the CDR3 carries no conserved phenylalanine or tryptophan at its end. The DNA for the CDR3 is TGTGCCAGCGGCGGACAGGGAATAGATACGCAGTATATT. Protein sequence: CASGGQGIDTQYI. The chain is built from TRBV2 and TRBJ2-3; 8 nucleotides agree with TRBD1. Germline CDR1 SNHLY, CDR2 FYNNEI. After removal of 8 bases from V and 5 bases from J, the junction contained 6 bases not matched to a gene. The CDR3 spans 13 residues.

This sequence joins TRBV11-2 and TRBJ2-7, with D possibly TRBD1 on 6 matching bases. Germline loops: CDR1 SGHAT, CDR2 FQNNGV. The CDR3 consists of 14 residues. V lost 8 bases and J 0 bases, leaving 14 bases between the germline ends. The CDR3 is CASFLQGPSYEQYF. The DNA of the CDR3 is TGTGCCAGCTTTCTACAGGGACCCTCCTACGAGCAGTACTTC.

This clonotype was seen a few times. This chain links TRBV20-1 with TRBJ2-2; D ambiguous. The ends were cut back, 4 bases at V and 4 bases at J, with 13 bases in the middle. CDR3 length: 14 amino acids. Per the germline V gene, CDR1 is DFQATT and CDR2 is SNEGSKA (reference sequence). Here the CDR3 reads CSAIEWGGTGELFF. The CDR3 coding sequence is TGCAGTGCTATTGAATGGGGTGGCACCGGGGAGCTGTTTTTT.

This clonotype was seen a handful of times. The V call is TRBV11-2, the J call TRBJ1-2; D call uncertain. Germline V gives CDR1 SGHAT, CDR2 FQNNGV. The CDR3 has 14 amino acids. V was clipped by 5 bases and J by 6 bases, with 16 bases between them. The DNA of the CDR3 is TGTGCCAGCAGCCCTCTTCTGAGGCACCATGGCTACACCTTC. Protein: CASSPLLRHHGYTF.

The chain employs TRBV6-1 and TRBJ1-2; weak D call: TRBD1 (6 bases). Germline V gene sequence: CDR1 MNHNS, CDR2 SASEGT. This CDR3 has 14 amino acids. The V and J ends lost 2 bases and 8 bases respectively, with 15 bases between them. CDR3: CASSENWAGEGYTF. CDR3 nucleotide sequence: TGTGCCAGCAGTGAAAATTGGGCAGGGGAAGGCTACACCTTC.

As to this clonotype: Here the CDR3 omits its conserved ending phenylalanine or tryptophan, so a read error is the likely source. The V and J genes are TRBV7-9 and TRBJ2-3; D is undetermined. CDR1 SEHNR and CDR2 FQNEAQ come from the germline V gene (reference sequence). CDR3 size: 14 residues. The V end was cut by 2 bases, the J end by 4 bases, with 10 bases between. In nucleotides, the CDR3 is TGTGCCAGCAGCTTATCTGGGATGGCAGATACGCAGTATTTA. Protein product: CASSLSGMADTQYL.

Comments on this clonotype: At one end the junction does not follow the germline gene, possibly because of a read error. CDR3 sequence (DNA): TGTGCCAGCAGCTTAGCCTTAGCAGCCGCTCTAGCCAAAGACATTCAATGCTTC. This encodes CASSLALAAALAKDIQCF. The chain links TRBV11-1 to TRBJ2-4; possibly TRBD2 for D (5 bases). The CDR3 length is 18 residues. The germline gives CDR1 SGHAT, CDR2 FQDESV (reference sequence).

The chain carries TRBV30 and TRBJ2-1; D is tentatively TRBD1 or TRBD2 (5 bases each). CDR1 and CDR2 from the germline V gene are GTSNPN and SVGIG (reference sequence). V gave up 7 bases and J gave up 3 bases, with 13 bases separating them. CDR3 length: 13 amino acids. In DNA form, the CDR3 reads TGTGCCTTGATGGGGGATTTCTACAATGAGCAGTTCTTC. Translated, it gives CALMGDFYNEQFF. Drawing the rest from reference TRBV30 and TRBJ2-1, the complete variable domain is SQTIHQWPATLVQPVGSPLSLECTVEGTSNPNLYWYRQAAGRGLQLLFYSVGIGQISSEVPQNLSASRPQDRQFILSSKKLLLSDSGFYLCALMGDFYNEQFFGPGTRLTVL.

This clonotype was seen many times. The chain carries TRBV5-4 and TRBJ2-1; TRBD2 agrees at 12 bases. From germline, CDR1 is SGHNT and CDR2 YYREEE (reference sequence). Trimming cost V 4 bases and J 12 bases; bases outside gene matches: 5. The CDR3 runs to 13 residues. The CDR3 sequence is CASSRLAGEGQFF. Here the CDR3 DNA reads TGTGCCAGCAGCAGACTAGCGGGAGAGGGGCAGTTCTTC.

In this sample, this clonotype turned up many times. This rearrangement joins TRBV7-9 to TRBJ1-2, with TRBD1 matching over 9 bases. CDR3 size: 16 residues. Unmatched junction bases numbered 14, after V lost 5 bases and J lost 7 bases. Germline CDR1 and CDR2: SEHNR and FQNEAQ (reference sequence). CDR3 in DNA: TGTGCCAGCAGCCCGGAAGGACCGGGACAGGGAGGTGGCTACACCTTC. Protein sequence: CASSPEGPGQGGGYTF.

This clonotype was detected a few times. The chain couples TRBV7-9 to TRBJ1-1; TRBD1 is a possible D gene (5 bases). The CDR3 contains 14 residues. V was clipped by 5 bases and J by 2 bases, with 12 bases between them. Germline CDR1 SEHNR, CDR2 FQNEAQ (reference sequence). Here the CDR3 DNA reads TGTGCCAGCAGCCTGAGAAGGGGCAACACTGAAGCTTTCTTT. It codes for CASSLRRGNTEAFF.